The T cell receptor (beta chain) described here comes from a study of blood T cells in healthy people across ages. Primed by a sample-barcoded 5' primer and a J-beta primer mix, a second PCR proceeded for about 6 to 12 cycles. MiXCR was run by TCRdb on the 5' RACE reads, yielding one entry per CDR3 protein. The table lists about 1 million distinct CDR3 sequences, almost 25% of them singletons. Germline loops: CDR1 SEHNR, CDR2 FQNEAQ (reference sequence). The CDR3 length is 16 residues. This clonotype was seen more than once but under ten times. The data were also submitted as part of a second study, on T cells of mothers and their children.

This TCR was recovered from a girl aged 2 to 9 in good health. Sequenced: blood. The genes are TRBV7-9 and TRBJ2-5, with D possibly TRBD1 on 6 matching bases. The last part of the DNA fits TRBJ2-7 better; the J call may be wrong. The CDR3 nucleotides are TGTGCCAGCAGCTCTCCGACACAGAGGACAGCCTACGAGCAGTACTTC. Amino acid sequence: CASSSPTQRTAYEQYF.